This passage covers 22 T cell receptor beta chains from one sample sequenced in a study of CD8 T cells in Susac syndrome. RNA was extracted with the RNeasy kit, and a quantity of about 0.45 to 1 ug was reverse transcribed using random hexamers. One entry per CDR3 protein results from TCRdb running MiXCR on the immunoSEQ multiplex PCR reads. The table includes roughly 110,000 distinct CDR3 sequences, 92% detected once. The sample consisted of CD4+ T cells from PBMCs. The origin of the receptors is a human donor in good health.

J is TRBJ1-6 and V is TRBV5-1; 8 bases match TRBD1. CDR1 and CDR2 (germline): SGHRS, YFSETQ. The CDR3 is 15 residues long. V shed 3 bases, J shed 5 bases, and the junction held 4 bases outside the gene matches. CDR3 sequence reads: CASSSGQGNNSPLHF. As DNA, the CDR3 is TGCGCCAGCAGCTCCGGACAGGGTAATAATTCACCCCTCCACTTT.

This chain links TRBV9 with TRBJ2-3; the D gene is possibly TRBD2 (5 bases). V was cut by 0 bases and J by 2 bases, with 13 bases left in between. Germline V CDR1 and CDR2: SGDLS, YYNGEE. This CDR3 has 16 residues. The chain's CDR3 is CASSVAGGGVTDTQYF. The CDR3 nucleotides are TGTGCCAGCAGCGTAGCCGGAGGTGGAGTCACAGATACGCAGTATTTT.

V and J are TRBV20-1 and TRBJ2-5; 9 positions match TRBD2. The CDR3 loop spans 15 amino acids. V gave up 0 bases and J gave up 3 bases; unmatched junction bases: 5. Germline values: CDR1 DFQATT, CDR2 SNEGSKA (reference sequence). The CDR3 nucleotides are TGCAGTGCTAGAGATCTGTTAGCGGGAGAAGAGACCCAGTACTTC. Its protein is CSARDLLAGEETQYF.

The chain recombines TRBV4-1 with TRBJ2-7; D may be TRBD2 (5 bases). CDR3 length equals 12 residues. Trimming took 0 bases from V and 7 from J, leaving 7 bases between them. The germline gives CDR1 MGHRA, CDR2 YSYEKL. The CDR3 DNA follows: TGCGCCAGCAGCCAAGATTGGAGGGAGCAGTACTTC. Its protein product is CASSQDWREQYF.

The chain joins TRBV20-1 to TRBJ2-2; D is possibly TRBD1 (5 bases). The germline CDR1 and CDR2 sequences are DFQATT and SNEGSKA (reference sequence). The CDR3 covers 13 residues. The V end was cut by 6 bases, the J end by 4 bases, with 12 bases between. For the CDR3, the DNA is TGCAGTGCCCAAACAACAGGCACCGGGGAGCTGTTTTTT. Its translation: CSAQTTGTGELFF.

This clonotype was recorded a few times. This chain connects TRBV5-1 to TRBJ2-1; 10 bases are shared with TRBD2. Trimming took 5 bases from V and 5 from J; bases not matched to a gene: 7. CDR3 size: 15 residues. The germline CDR1 and CDR2 sequences are SGHRS and YFSETQ. The CDR3 reads CASRAVLAGDNEQFF. The CDR3 nucleotides read TGCGCCAGCAGGGCGGTTCTAGCGGGGGACAATGAGCAGTTCTTC.

CDR3 protein: CSANRGGTDTQYF. CDR3 bases: TGCAGTGCCAACAGGGGGGGCACAGATACGCAGTATTTT. The chain couples TRBV20-1 to TRBJ2-3; 8 nucleotides align to TRBD1. Germline lookup yields CDR1 DFQATT and CDR2 SNEGSKA (reference sequence). CDR3 length equals 13 residues. With 6 bases clipped from V and 1 base from J, the junction kept 3 bases outside the gene matches.

The rearrangement uses TRBV20-1 and TRBJ2-2; TRBD1 is a possible D gene (6 bases). Trimming took 1 base from V and 4 from J, leaving 10 bases between them. CDR3 length: 14 amino acids. Germline lookup yields CDR1 DFQATT and CDR2 SNEGSKA (reference sequence). The CDR3 region has the DNA TGCAGTGCTAGAGTGGCCAGGGGCACCGGGGAGCTGTTTTTT. Translating gives CSARVARGTGELFF.

V and J are TRBV28 and TRBJ2-7; D gene uncertain. CDR3 size: 16 residues. Trimming cost V 5 bases and J 1 base, with 18 bases left between them. Germline values: CDR1 MDHEN, CDR2 SYDVKM. The CDR3 bases are TGTGCCAGCAGTCGGAGACTGGGCCGCACTTCCTACGAGCAGTACTTC. Residues: CASSRRLGRTSYEQYF.

This chain links TRBV6-6 with TRBJ1-1; D might be TRBD1 (5 bases). CDR3 length: 14 amino acids. V was clipped by 5 bases and J by 1 base, with 11 bases between them. Germline V gives CDR1 MNHNY, CDR2 SVGAGI (reference sequence). CDR3 bases: TGTGCCAGCAGTACTGGGGGGGGGAACACTGAAGCTTTCTTT. Encoded protein: CASSTGGGNTEAFF.

The gene calls are TRBV20-1 and TRBJ1-2; possibly TRBD1 for D (5 bases). Germline V CDR1 and CDR2: DFQATT, SNEGSKA (reference sequence). This CDR3 is built from 10 residues. The DNA for the CDR3 is TGCACTCCCTCGGGGGATGGCTACACCTTC. Translating gives CTPSGDGYTF.

J is TRBJ2-7 and V is TRBV12-3 or TRBV12-4, with 8 positions matching TRBD1. The ends lost 6 bases at V and 5 bases at J; junction bases unmatched: 6. The CDR3 covers 13 residues. This chain's CDR3 is CASSYVDRDEQYF. The CDR3 DNA sequence: TGTGCCAGCAGCTACGTGGACAGGGACGAGCAGTACTTC.

The chain recombines TRBV7-9 with TRBJ2-5, with D maybe TRBD2 (6 bases). Germline lookup yields CDR1 SEHNR and CDR2 FQNEAQ (reference sequence). V was clipped by 5 bases and J by 2 bases, with 15 bases between them. This CDR3 contains 15 residues. For the CDR3, the DNA is TGTGCCAGCAGCCGGGGCGCGGGGAAGCAAGAGACCCAGTACTTC. Its protein product is CASSRGAGKQETQYF.

J is TRBJ2-7 and V is TRBV20-1; 10 nucleotides agree with TRBD2. The germline V gene has CDR1 DFQATT and CDR2 SNEGSKA (reference sequence). CDR3 length: 12 amino acids. V shed 6 bases and J 6 bases; nucleotides not matched to a gene: 5. CDR3 in amino acids: CSAVGLALEQYF. The CDR3 nucleotides read TGCAGTGCCGTGGGACTAGCGCTCGAGCAGTACTTC.

The CDR3 region has the DNA TGTGCCAGCAGAGCCGGGGGGGCCTCCCTAACCTACGAGCAGTACTTC. Translating it yields CASRAGGASLTYEQYF. The V gene is TRBV12-3 or TRBV12-4, the J gene TRBJ2-7, with TRBD2 identical over 8 bases. The CDR3 totals 16 residues. Losses at the gene ends were 6 bases for V and 2 bases for J; bases not matched to a gene: 12.

The chain has TRBV4-3 and TRBJ1-1, with D unresolved. CDR3 length equals 13 residues. Trimming stripped 1 base from V and 4 bases from J, with 7 bases between. CDR1 is LGHNA and CDR2 is YSLEER in the germline V gene. Written as DNA, the CDR3 is TGCGCCAGCAGCCAAGGCGCCAGCACTGAAGCTTTCTTT. Its protein product is CASSQGASTEAFF.

The V gene is TRBV7-9, the J gene TRBJ2-1, with 9 bases lining up with TRBD1. J lost 7 bases, V lost 4 bases, and 5 bases had no gene match. Germline V gene data show CDR1 as SEHNR and CDR2 as FQNEAQ (reference sequence). CDR3 length equals 14 residues. CDR3 DNA sequence: TGTGCCAGCAGCTCAACAGGGGGCCGTAATGAGCAGTTCTTC. Encoded protein: CASSSTGGRNEQFF.

The chain combines TRBV15 with TRBJ2-7; a possible D gene is TRBD1 (5 bases). This CDR3 region has 15 residues. Trimming stripped 8 bases from V and 5 bases from J, with 22 bases between. CDR1 is LNHNV, CDR2 YYDKDF, per germline (reference sequence). The CDR3 sequence: CATARRQGIGDEQYF. As DNA, the CDR3 is TGTGCCACCGCTCGCCGCCAGGGAATCGGTGACGAGCAGTACTTC.

The V call is TRBV23-1, the J call TRBJ1-1, with unresolved D. TRBV23-1 is an ORF, and what it does is uncertain. Trimming pared 2 bases from V and 1 base from J, leaving 14 bases between. CDR3 length: 16 residues. CDR3 loop: CASSQIPPARNTEAFF. The CDR3 DNA sequence: TGCGCCAGCAGTCAAATCCCCCCAGCCCGGAACACTGAAGCTTTCTTT.

The rearrangement uses TRBV29-1 and TRBJ1-2, with D perhaps TRBD1 (6 bases). CDR3 length: 13 residues. Trimming pared 2 bases from V and 4 bases from J, leaving 11 bases between. Germline CDR1 and CDR2: SQVTM and ANQGSEA. CDR3 sequence (DNA): TGCAGCGTTGAATCCCCGGACAGCTATGGCTACACCTTC. Its protein product is CSVESPDSYGYTF.

This chain uses TRBV19 with TRBJ2-5; 7 bases are a match to TRBD2. The CDR3 totals 15 residues. Germline values: CDR1 LNHDA, CDR2 SQIVND (reference sequence). V was pared by 4 bases and J by 5 bases, with 10 bases of the junction left unmatched. The CDR3 DNA follows: TGTGCCAGTAGTACCCGTCGGGGAGGGATGGAGACCCAGTACTTC. This translates into CASSTRRGGMETQYF.

V gene TRBV20-1 combines with J gene TRBJ2-5, with D unresolved. Germline values: CDR1 DFQATT, CDR2 SNEGSKA (reference sequence). V was pared by 2 bases and J by 3 bases, with 10 bases between. This CDR3 contains 13 residues. The CDR3 DNA reads TGCAGTGCTAGAAGGCGGTACGAAGAGACCCAGTACTTC. It yields the protein CSARRRYEETQYF.